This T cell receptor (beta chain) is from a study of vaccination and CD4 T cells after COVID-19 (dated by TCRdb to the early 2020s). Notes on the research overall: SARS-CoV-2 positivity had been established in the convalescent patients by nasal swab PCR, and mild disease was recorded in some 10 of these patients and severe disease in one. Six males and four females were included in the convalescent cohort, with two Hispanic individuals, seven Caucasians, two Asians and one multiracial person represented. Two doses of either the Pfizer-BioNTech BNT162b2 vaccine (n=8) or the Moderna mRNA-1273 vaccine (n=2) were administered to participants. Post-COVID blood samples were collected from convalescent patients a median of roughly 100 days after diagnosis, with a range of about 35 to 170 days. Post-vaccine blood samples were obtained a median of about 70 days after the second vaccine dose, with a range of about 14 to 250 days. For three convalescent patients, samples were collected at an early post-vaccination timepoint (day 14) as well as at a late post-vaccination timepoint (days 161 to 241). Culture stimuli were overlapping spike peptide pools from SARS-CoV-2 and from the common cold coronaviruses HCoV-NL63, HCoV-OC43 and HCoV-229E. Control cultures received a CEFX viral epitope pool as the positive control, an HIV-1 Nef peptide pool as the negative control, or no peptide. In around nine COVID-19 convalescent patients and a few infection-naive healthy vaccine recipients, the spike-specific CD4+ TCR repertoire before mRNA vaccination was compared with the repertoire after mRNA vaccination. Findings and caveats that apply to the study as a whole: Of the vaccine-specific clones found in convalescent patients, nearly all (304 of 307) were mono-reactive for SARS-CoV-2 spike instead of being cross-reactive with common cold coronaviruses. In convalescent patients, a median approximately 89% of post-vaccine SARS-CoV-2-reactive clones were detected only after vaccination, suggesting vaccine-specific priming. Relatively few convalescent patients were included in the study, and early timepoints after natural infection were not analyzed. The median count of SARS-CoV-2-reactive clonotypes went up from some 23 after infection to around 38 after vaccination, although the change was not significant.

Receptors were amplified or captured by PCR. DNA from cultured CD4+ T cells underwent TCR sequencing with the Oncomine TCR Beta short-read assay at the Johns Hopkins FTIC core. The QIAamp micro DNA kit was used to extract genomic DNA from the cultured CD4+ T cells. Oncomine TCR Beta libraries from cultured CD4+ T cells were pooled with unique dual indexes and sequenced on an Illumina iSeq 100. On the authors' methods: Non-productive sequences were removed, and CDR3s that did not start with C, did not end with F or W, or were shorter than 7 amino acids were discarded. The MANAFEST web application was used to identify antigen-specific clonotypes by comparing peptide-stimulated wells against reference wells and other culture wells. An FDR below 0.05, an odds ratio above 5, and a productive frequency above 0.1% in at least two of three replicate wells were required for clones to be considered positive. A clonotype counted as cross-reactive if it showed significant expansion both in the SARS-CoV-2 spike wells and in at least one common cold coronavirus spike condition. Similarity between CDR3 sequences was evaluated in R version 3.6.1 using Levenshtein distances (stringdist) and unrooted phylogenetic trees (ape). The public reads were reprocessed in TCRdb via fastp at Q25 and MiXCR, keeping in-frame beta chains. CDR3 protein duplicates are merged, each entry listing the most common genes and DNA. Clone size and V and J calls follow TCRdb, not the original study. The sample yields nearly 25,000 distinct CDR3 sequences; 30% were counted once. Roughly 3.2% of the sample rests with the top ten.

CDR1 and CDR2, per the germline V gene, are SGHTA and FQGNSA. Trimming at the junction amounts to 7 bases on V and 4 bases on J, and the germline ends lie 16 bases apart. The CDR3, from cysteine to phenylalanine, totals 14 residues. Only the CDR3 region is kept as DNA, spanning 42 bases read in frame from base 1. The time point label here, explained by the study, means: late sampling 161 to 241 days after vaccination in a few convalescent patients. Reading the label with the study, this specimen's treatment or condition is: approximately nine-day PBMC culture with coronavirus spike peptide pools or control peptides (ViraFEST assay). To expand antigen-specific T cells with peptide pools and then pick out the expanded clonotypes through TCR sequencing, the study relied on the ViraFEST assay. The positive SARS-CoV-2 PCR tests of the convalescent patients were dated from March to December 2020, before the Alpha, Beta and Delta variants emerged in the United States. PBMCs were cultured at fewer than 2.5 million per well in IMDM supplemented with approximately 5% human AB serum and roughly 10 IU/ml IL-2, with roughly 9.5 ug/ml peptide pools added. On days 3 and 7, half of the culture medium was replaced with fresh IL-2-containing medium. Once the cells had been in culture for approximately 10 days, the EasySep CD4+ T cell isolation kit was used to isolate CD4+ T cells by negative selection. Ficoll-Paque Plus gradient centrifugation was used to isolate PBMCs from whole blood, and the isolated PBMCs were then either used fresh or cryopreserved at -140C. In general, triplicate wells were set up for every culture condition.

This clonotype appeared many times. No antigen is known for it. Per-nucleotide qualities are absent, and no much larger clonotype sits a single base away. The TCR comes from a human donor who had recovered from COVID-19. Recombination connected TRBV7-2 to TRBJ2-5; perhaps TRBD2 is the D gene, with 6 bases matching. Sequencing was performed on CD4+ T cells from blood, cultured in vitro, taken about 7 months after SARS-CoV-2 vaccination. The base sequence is TGTGCCAGCACCCGTTACGGGGGTGGAGAGACCCAGTACTTC. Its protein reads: CASTRYGGGETQYF.